The present T cell receptor (beta chain) was sequenced within a study of shared clonotypes between healthy human individuals. Study context: CD4 naive cells filled three plates per donor, CD4 memory three, CD8 naive two and CD8 memory one. General observations from the study: All-four-donor shared clonotypes had higher generation probabilities than non-shared clonotypes did. Represented diversity, genetic and exposure-history alike, was limited by few donors. Only blood was sampled; tissue repertoires likely differ.

Germline trimming cut 7 bases from V and 1 base from J; bases unmatched to any gene: 8. From germline, CDR1 is SQVTM and CDR2 ANQGSEA. The CDR3 is 15 residues long. TCRdb keeps only in-frame clones here, not all; method: immunoSEQ multiplex PCR. The sample carries around 700,000 clones, about 78% recorded once. The sample holds a few counts of this clone. Its antigen remains unknown. The chain combines TRBV29-1 with TRBJ2-3; 10 bases align to TRBD2. The TCR was taken from a woman younger than 45 in good health. Sequencing input: memory CD4+ T cells sorted from blood. Subset reported: CD45RA-negative fraction. For the CDR3, the DNA is TGCAGCGACAGGACTAGCGGTGCGGGCACAGATACGCAGTATTTT. It translates to CSDRTSGAGTDTQYF.